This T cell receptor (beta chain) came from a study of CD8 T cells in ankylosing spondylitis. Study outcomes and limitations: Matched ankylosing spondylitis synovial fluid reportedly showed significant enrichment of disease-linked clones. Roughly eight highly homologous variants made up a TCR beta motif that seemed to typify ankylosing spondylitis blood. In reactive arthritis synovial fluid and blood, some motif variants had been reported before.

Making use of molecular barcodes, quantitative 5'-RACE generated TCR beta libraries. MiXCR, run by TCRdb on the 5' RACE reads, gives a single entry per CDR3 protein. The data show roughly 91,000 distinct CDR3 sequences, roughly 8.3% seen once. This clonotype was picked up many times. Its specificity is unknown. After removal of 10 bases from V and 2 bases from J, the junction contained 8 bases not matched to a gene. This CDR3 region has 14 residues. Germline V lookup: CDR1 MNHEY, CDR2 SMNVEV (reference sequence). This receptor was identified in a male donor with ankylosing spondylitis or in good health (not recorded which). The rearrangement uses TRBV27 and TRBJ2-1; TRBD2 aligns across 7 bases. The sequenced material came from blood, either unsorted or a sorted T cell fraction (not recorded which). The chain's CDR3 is CATLGGDAYNEQFF. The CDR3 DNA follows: TGTGCCACCCTTGGGGGGGATGCCTACAATGAGCAGTTCTTC.